This T cell receptor beta chain was obtained from a study of CD8+ T cells in alopecia areata. Across the whole study: Severity of treated patients was scored by affected scalp percentage.

cDNA serving as the sequencing template came from extracted, reverse transcribed RNA. Generated by immunoSEQ multiplex PCR, the TCRdb table keeps only in-frame clones and is missing some. This sample has 120,000 or so clones, with approximately 59% found just once. Treatment here: oral pan-JAK inhibitor, 5-10 mg twice daily. With 5 bases removed from V and 4 bases from J, the gap between germline ends came to 14 bases. The CDR3 consists of 14 residues. Looked up from germline, CDR1 is MNHEY and CDR2 is SMNVEV (reference sequence). This clone has only one observation. The sample was CD8+ T cells sorted from blood, taken at week 4, from a patient treated with tofacitinib. The origin of this receptor is a human donor with alopecia areata. The chain employs TRBV27 and TRBJ1-1, with D possibly matching TRBD1 (6 bases). The CDR3 reads CASSEQGFGTEAFF. The CDR3 DNA follows: TGTGCCAGCAGTGAACAGGGATTCGGCACTGAAGCTTTCTTT.